Shown below are 14 T cell receptor beta chains from a single sample sequenced in a study of blood T cell repertoires in COVID-19. Profiling relied on immunoSEQ multiplex PCR, and the TCRdb table lists in-frame clones only, not all of them. The profile shows about 160,000 clones, approximately 82% of them singletons. The specimen was peripheral blood. The receptors stem from a woman aged 35 to 49 with COVID-19, enrolled during active disease.

The chain is built from TRBV11-3 and TRBJ2-1, with TRBD2 matching 7 bases. Unmatched junction bases numbered 6, after V lost 6 bases and J lost 1 base. Germline assignment: CDR1 SGHNT and CDR2 YENEEA. This CDR3 has 15 amino acids. This CDR3 is CASSRVSGSYNEQFF. The CDR3 region has the DNA TGTGCCAGCAGTAGGGTTAGCGGGTCCTACAATGAGCAGTTCTTC.

This clone was seen once. CDR3 region: CATSTRLAGTGELFF. The CDR3 DNA is TGTGCCACCAGCACCCGACTAGCGGGGACCGGGGAGCTGTTTTTT. This chain joins TRBV15 and TRBJ2-2, with 11 bases identical to TRBD2. The CDR3 length is 15 residues. Germline CDR1 and CDR2: LNHNV and YYDKDF (reference sequence). V shed 4 bases, J shed 5 bases, and the junction held 3 bases outside the gene matches.

V is TRBV6-2 or TRBV6-3 and J is TRBJ2-2; the D gene is possibly TRBD1 (5 bases). Trimming left V 4 bases short and J 6 bases short, with 15 bases between. Germline assignment: CDR1 MNHEY and CDR2 SVGEGT. This CDR3 is 15 amino acids long. CDR3: CASSSLTWGAGELFF. For the CDR3, the DNA is TGTGCCAGCAGTTCTCTGACTTGGGGCGCCGGGGAGCTGTTTTTT.

The chain joins TRBV10-2 to TRBJ2-7, with 15 bases that match TRBD2. Germline CDR1 is WSHSY and CDR2 is SAAADI. V was clipped by 6 bases and J by 3 bases; unmatched bases: 3. The CDR3 is 15 amino acids. CDR3 protein: CASRPGLAGGYEQYF. The DNA of the CDR3 is TGCGCCAGCAGACCGGGACTAGCGGGAGGCTACGAGCAGTACTTC.

V is TRBV4-2 and J is TRBJ2-1; 10 nucleotides agree with TRBD2. This CDR3 has 17 amino acids. With 1 base clipped from V and 9 bases from J, the junction kept 12 bases outside the gene matches. Germline V gene data show CDR1 as LGHNA and CDR2 as YNFKEQ. CDR3 protein: CASSQAASGGLGGEQFF. The CDR3 bases are TGTGCCAGCAGCCAAGCTGCTAGCGGGGGTTTAGGGGGTGAGCAGTTCTTC.

This chain uses TRBV2 with TRBJ1-1, with 8 bases lining up with TRBD1. The V and J ends lost 6 bases and 3 bases, in that order; junction bases with no gene match: 6. CDR3 length: 14 residues. Germline CDR1 and CDR2: SNHLY and FYNNEI. CDR3 sequence (DNA): TGTGCCAGCAGCCAACAGGGGGGCGACACTGAAGCTTTCTTT. The encoded protein is CASSQQGGDTEAFF.

The chain joins TRBV27 to TRBJ1-2; D gene ambiguous. Germline CDR1 is MNHEY and CDR2 is SMNVEV (reference sequence). The V end lost 8 bases, the J end lost 0 bases, and 13 bases lay between the germline ends. The CDR3 covers 14 residues. The CDR3 sequence is CASRPEIANYGYTF. CDR3 coding DNA: TGTGCCAGCCGGCCGGAGATTGCTAACTATGGCTACACCTTC.

The chain uses TRBV15 and TRBJ1-2, with 8 bases matching TRBD1. The germline V gene encodes CDR1 LNHNV and CDR2 YYDKDF (reference sequence). Trimming removed 0 bases from V and 7 bases from J; junction bases left unmatched: 4. CDR3 length: 14 amino acids. For the CDR3, the DNA is TGTGCCACCAGCAGAGACCCAGGGGGCGCTGGCTACACCTTC. As protein: CATSRDPGGAGYTF.

The chain joins TRBV18 to TRBJ2-5, with D maybe TRBD2 (5 bases). Germline loops: CDR1 KGHSH, CDR2 LQKENI. V was trimmed by 3 bases and J by 4 bases, leaving 15 bases between them. The CDR3 consists of 15 residues. In nucleotides, the CDR3 is TGTGCCAGCTCACCCTCTCCGGCGGGCGCAGAGACCCAGTACTTC. Its translation: CASSPSPAGAETQYF. Looking up the rest from reference TRBV18 and TRBJ2-5 gives the full variable domain: NAGVMQNPRHLVRRRGQEARLRCSPMKGHSHVYWYRQLPEEGLKFMVYLQKENIIDESGMPKERFSAEFPKEGPSILRIQQVVRGDSAAYFCASSPSPAGAETQYFGPGTRLLVL.

This clone occurred a few times. The genes are TRBV5-4 and TRBJ2-3; TRBD2 aligns across 8 bases. CDR3 length equals 15 residues. With 3 bases clipped from V and 8 bases from J, the junction kept 11 bases outside the gene matches. The germline CDR1 and CDR2 sequences are SGHNT and YYREEE (reference sequence). The CDR3 bases are TGTGCCAGCAGCTCCACCGGGACTAGTACACGTACGCAGTATTTT. Its translation is CASSSTGTSTRTQYF. The whole variable domain, filled in from reference TRBV5-4 and TRBJ2-3, reads ETGVTQSPTHLIKTRGQQVTLRCSSQSGHNTVSWYQQALGQGPQFIFQYYREEENGRGNFPPRFSGLQFPNYSSELNVNALELDDSALYLCASSSTGTSTRTQYFGPGTRLTVL.

The chain links TRBV11-2 to TRBJ2-7, with a weak D call TRBD2 (5 bases). This CDR3 is built from 16 residues. From germline, CDR1 is SGHAT and CDR2 FQNNGV. V was pared by 0 bases and J by 0 bases, with 12 bases between. Here the CDR3 DNA reads TGTGCCAGCAGCTTAGAGCCAGCGGTGAGCTCCTACGAGCAGTACTTC. Its translation: CASSLEPAVSSYEQYF.

The chain carries TRBV19 and TRBJ2-1; 11 positions agree with TRBD2. The CDR3 is 16 amino acids. Germline V lookup: CDR1 LNHDA, CDR2 SQIVND (reference sequence). After removal of 3 bases from V and 9 bases from J, the junction contained 10 bases not matched to a gene. The CDR3 DNA reads TGTGCCAGTAGTATTGAGACTAGCGGGATCCCCGGTGAGCAGTTCTTC. Protein: CASSIETSGIPGEQFF.

This clone was seen a few times. This rearrangement joins TRBV11-1 to TRBJ1-3, with D hard to call. Between the trimmed V and J ends, which lost 6 bases and 4 bases, there was a span of 16 bases. The CDR3 runs to 15 residues. The germline CDR1 and CDR2 sequences are SGHAT and FQDESV (reference sequence). The CDR3 here is CASRKTGGGGNTIYF. CDR3 DNA: TGTGCCAGCAGGAAGACTGGCGGCGGGGGAAACACCATATATTTT.

V is TRBV10-3 and J is TRBJ1-5; TRBD1 might be the D (5 bases). CDR1 is ENHRY, CDR2 SYGVKD, per germline. The CDR3 has 13 residues. Trimming left V 4 bases short and J 5 bases short, with 9 bases between. CDR3 bases: TGTGCCATCAGTGCCGACAGTTATCAGCCCCAGCATTTT. Translated: CAISADSYQPQHF.